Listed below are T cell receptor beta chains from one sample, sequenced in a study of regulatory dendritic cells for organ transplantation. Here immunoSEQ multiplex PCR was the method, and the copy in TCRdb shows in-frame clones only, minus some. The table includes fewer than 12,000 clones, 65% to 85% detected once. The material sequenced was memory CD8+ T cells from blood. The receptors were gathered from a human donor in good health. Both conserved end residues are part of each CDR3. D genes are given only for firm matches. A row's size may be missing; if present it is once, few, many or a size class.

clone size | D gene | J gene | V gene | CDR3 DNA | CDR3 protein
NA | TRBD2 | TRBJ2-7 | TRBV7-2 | TGTGCCAGCAGCTTAGGACTAGCGGGGGTAGAGCAGTACTTC | CASSLGLAGVEQYF
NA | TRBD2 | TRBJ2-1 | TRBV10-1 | TGCGCCAGCAGTGAAGGCGGGAGTCCCTACAATGAGCAGTTCTTC | CASSEGGSPYNEQFF
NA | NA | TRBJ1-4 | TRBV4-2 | TGTGCCAGCAGCCAAGTCGGGACAAGAAATGAAAAACTGTTTTTT | CASSQVGTRNEKLFF
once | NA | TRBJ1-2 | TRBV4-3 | TGCGCCAGCAGCCAAGAGGGTAGGGGGAGCTATGGCTACACCTTC | CASSQEGRGSYGYTF
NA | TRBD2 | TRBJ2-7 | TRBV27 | TGTGCCAGCAGAGGACTAGCGGGAGGGGAGTACGAGCAGTACTTC | CASRGLAGGEYEQYF
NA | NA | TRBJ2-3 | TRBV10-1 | TGCGCCAGCAGTGATGGCCCACCCGCCCTAGGCTACACAGATACGCAGTATTTT | CASSDGPPALGYTDTQYF
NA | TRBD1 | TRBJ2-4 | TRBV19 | TGTGCCAGTAGTATGACAGGGGAGGTGAACATTCAGTACTTC | CASSMTGEVNIQYF
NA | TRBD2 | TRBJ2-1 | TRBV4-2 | TGTGCCAGCAGCCAAGATGAAACTAGCGGGAGCGATGAGCAGTTCTTC | CASSQDETSGSDEQFF
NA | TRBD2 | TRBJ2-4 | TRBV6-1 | TGTGCCAGCAGTGAAGAGGGCGGGACTAGCGGGAGTTGGGAGTACTTC | CASSEEGGTSGSWEYF
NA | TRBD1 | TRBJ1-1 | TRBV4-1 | TGCGCCAGCAGACCCTTAACAGGGGGCACTGAAGCTTTCTTT | CASRPLTGGTEAFF
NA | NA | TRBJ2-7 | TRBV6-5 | TGTGCCAGCAGTAAGGGGAATCTCGAGCAGTACTTC | CASSKGNLEQYF
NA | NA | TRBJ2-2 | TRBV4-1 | TGCGCCAGCAGCCTCCCGACGGCGGGGACCTCCATCGAGGAGCTGTTTTTT | CASSLPTAGTSIEELFF
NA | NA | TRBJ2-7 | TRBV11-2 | TGTGCCAGCAGCTTAGCGTTTACGGGCCGTACCTACGAGCAGTACTTC | CASSLAFTGRTYEQYF
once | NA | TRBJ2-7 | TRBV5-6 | TGTGCCAGCAGCTTGACAGGCGTCGGTTACTACGAGCAGTACTTC | CASSLTGVGYYEQYF
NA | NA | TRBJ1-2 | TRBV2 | TGTGCCAGCAGTCTGGACCGCGCACTAAACTATGGCTACACCTTC | CASSLDRALNYGYTF
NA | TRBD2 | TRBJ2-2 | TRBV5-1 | TGCGCCAGCAGCTTGGCGGGACTAGCGGGAGTCGGGGAGCTGTTTTTT | CASSLAGLAGVGELFF
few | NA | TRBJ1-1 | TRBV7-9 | TGTGCCAGCAGCTCTTTTATGGACACTGAAGCTTTCTTT | CASSSFMDTEAFF
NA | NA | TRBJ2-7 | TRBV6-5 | TGTGCCAGCAGTGTCCGTTTGGGGTGGGGCGAGCAGTACTTC | CASSVRLGWGEQYF
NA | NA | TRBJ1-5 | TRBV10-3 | TGTGCCATCAGTGAGGGGCCGTATAGCAATCAGCCCCAGCATTTT | CAISEGPYSNQPQHF
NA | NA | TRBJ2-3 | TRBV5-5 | TGTGCCAGCAGCCGTGTCAGCCCCTTCCCAGATACGCAGTATTTT | CASSRVSPFPDTQYF
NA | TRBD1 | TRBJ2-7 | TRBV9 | TGTGCCAGCAGCCCACGGGACAGTGGAAGCGAGCAGTACTTC | CASSPRDSGSEQYF
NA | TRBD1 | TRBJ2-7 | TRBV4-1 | TGCGCCAGCAGCCAAGATTCGGACAGGTCCTACGAGCAGTACTTC | CASSQDSDRSYEQYF
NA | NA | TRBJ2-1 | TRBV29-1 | TGCAGCGTGGGGGCAGAAATTGCGAATGAGCAGTTCTTC | CSVGAEIANEQFF
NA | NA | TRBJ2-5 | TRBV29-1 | TGCAGCGTCCAGGGTCAAGAGACCCAGTACTTC | CSVQGQETQYF
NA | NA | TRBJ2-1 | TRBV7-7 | TGTGCTAGCAGTGATATCGGAGGGGACAATGAGCAGTTCTTC | CASSDIGGDNEQFF
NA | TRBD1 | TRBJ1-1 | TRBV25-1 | TGTGCCTTCGACAGGGGGCTGAACACTGAAGCTTTCTTT | CAFDRGLNTEAFF
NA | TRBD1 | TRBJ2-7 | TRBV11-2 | TGTGCCAGCAGCTTAGACCCCCCGGGACAGGGAGGCTACGAGCAGTACTTC | CASSLDPPGQGGYEQYF
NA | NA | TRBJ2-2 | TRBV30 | TGTGCCTGGAGTGTACGAGAGATCGGGGAGCTGTTTTTT | CAWSVREIGELFF
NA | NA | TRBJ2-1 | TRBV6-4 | TGTGCCAGCAGTGTCCAAGGGGACACTTCCTACAATGAGCAGTTCTTC | CASSVQGDTSYNEQFF
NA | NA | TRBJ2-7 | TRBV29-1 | TGCAGCGTTGACGGGGGAGACAGGGTGTTTCCCGAGCAGTACTTC | CSVDGGDRVFPEQYF
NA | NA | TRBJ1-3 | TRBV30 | TGTGCCTGGAGTGAAGGGGAATCTGGAAACACCATATATTTT | CAWSEGESGNTIYF
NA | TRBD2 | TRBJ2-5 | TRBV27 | TGTGCCAGCAGTACTACTAGCGGGAGCGAGACCCAGTACTTC | CASSTTSGSETQYF
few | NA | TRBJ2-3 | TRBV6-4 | TGTGCCAGCAGTGCTAGCGGCACAGATACGCAGTATTTT | CASSASGTDTQYF
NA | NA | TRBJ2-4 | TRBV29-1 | TGCAGCGTATGCGATAGGGACACGAAAAGCATTCAGTACTTC | CSVCDRDTKSIQYF
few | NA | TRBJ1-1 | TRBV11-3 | TGTGCCAGCAGCTTAAATCCTCAACGGGGGGCTTTCTTT | CASSLNPQRGAFF
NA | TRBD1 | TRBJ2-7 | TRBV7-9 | TGTGCCAGCAGCTTAGGACAGGGGCCGAGCTCCTACGAGCAGTACTTC | CASSLGQGPSSYEQYF
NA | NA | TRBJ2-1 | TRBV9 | TGTGCCAGCAGTGGGAGCAATGAGCAGTTCTTC | CASSGSNEQFF
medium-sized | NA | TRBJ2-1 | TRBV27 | TGTGCCAGCAGCCGGGGCATGAATGAGCAGTTCTTC | CASSRGMNEQFF
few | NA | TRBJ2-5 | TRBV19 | TGTGCCAGTAGTACCGGCCGGGGGCGAGAGACCCAGTACTTC | CASSTGRGRETQYF
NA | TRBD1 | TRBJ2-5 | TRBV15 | TGTGCCACCAGCAGAGCAACAGGGGGGCCAGAGACCCAGTACTTC | CATSRATGGPETQYF
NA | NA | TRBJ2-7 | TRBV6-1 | TGTGCCAGCAGTGAAAGGGGAGGCAGGCGGCCCCCATACGAGCAGTACTTC | CASSERGGRRPPYEQYF
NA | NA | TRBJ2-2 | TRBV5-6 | TGTGCCAGCAGCTTGTTATGGGGGGCCGGGGAGCTGTTTTTT | CASSLLWGAGELFF
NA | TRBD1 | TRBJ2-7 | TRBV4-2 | TGTGCCAGCAGCCAAATTCCCGGGACAGGGGGCTACGAGCAGTACTTC | CASSQIPGTGGYEQYF
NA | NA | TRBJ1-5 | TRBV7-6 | TGTGCCAGCAGCCCTATTCCAGGGTCGGGCAATCAGCCCCAGCATTTT | CASSPIPGSGNQPQHF
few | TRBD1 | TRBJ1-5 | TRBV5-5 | TGTGCCAGCAGCTCCGCTCAACAGGGGTATGGACGGAATCAGCCCCAGCATTTT | CASSSAQQGYGRNQPQHF
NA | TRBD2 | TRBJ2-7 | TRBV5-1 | TGCGCCAGCAGCTTCCCTAGCGGGATCCCTCCCTCCCTCTCCGAGCAGTACTTC | CASSFPSGIPPSLSEQYF
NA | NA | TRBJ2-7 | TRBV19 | TGTGCCAGTAGTGGGGACGGTGACGAGCAGTACTTC | CASSGDGDEQYF
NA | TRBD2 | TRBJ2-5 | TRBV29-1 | TGCAGCGTTGAGAGGGGAGTAAGCGGGGGGTCCCAAGAGACCCAGTACTTC | CSVERGVSGGSQETQYF
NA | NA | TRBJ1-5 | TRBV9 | TGTGCCAGCAGCGTAGACGGGGCTAGCAATCAGCCCCAGCATTTT | CASSVDGASNQPQHF
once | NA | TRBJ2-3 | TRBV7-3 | TGTGCCAGCAATTTTGGGGGTTCAGATACGCAGTATTTT | CASNFGGSDTQYF
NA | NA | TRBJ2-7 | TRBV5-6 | TGTGCCAGCAGCTCGGTAGAGGACAGTTTCCGCCTGAACTACGAGCAGTACTTC | CASSSVEDSFRLNYEQYF
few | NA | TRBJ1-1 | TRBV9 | TGTGCCAGCAGCGTAGGTTCGGGGGGCCTCCCTGAAGCTTTCTTT | CASSVGSGGLPEAFF
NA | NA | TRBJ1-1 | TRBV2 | TGTGCCAGCAGTGACGAGGGGCAGAACACTGAAGCTTTCTTT | CASSDEGQNTEAFF
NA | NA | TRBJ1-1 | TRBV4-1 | TGCGCCAGCAGCCAAGAGGGTGAGGTGGTAGCTTTCTTT | CASSQEGEVVAFF
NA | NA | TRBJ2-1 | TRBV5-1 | TGCGCCAGCAGCTTGGGGTACCGGGCCCACTACAATGAGCAGTTCTTC | CASSLGYRAHYNEQFF
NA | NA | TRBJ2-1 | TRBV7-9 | TGTGCCAGCAGCCCCCATCAAGCGGGTCCTCCTTTCAATGAGCAGTTCTTC | CASSPHQAGPPFNEQFF
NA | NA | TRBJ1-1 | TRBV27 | TGTGCCAGCAGTTTAGGCTCCCCACTCGAAGCTTTCTTT | CASSLGSPLEAFF
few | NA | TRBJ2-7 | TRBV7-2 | TGTGCCAGCAGCCCTTTAGGGCGGGACTCCTACGAGCAGTACTTC | CASSPLGRDSYEQYF